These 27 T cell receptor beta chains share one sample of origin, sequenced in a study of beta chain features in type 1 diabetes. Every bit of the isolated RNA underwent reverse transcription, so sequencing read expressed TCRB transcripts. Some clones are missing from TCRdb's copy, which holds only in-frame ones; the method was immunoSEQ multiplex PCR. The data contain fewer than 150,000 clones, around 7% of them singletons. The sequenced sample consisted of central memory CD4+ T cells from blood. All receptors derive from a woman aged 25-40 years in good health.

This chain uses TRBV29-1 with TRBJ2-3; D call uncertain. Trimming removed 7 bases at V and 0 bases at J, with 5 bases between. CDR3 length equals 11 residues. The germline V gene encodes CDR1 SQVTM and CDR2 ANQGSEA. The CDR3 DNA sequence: TGCAGCGAAGCTAGCACAGATACGCAGTATTTT. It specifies CSEASTDTQYF.

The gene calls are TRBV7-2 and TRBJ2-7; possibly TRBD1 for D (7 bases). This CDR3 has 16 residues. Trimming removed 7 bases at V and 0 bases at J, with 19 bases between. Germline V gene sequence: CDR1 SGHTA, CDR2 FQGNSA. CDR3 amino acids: CASNDGFRGASYEQYF. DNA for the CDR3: TGTGCCAGCAACGACGGGTTCAGGGGGGCCTCCTACGAGCAGTACTTC.

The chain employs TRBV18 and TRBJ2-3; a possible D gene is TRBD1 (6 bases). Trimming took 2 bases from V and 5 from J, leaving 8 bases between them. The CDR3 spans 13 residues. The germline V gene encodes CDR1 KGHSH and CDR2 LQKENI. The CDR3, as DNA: TGTGCCAGCTCACCATTAGGGGGAGATACGCAGTATTTT. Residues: CASSPLGGDTQYF.

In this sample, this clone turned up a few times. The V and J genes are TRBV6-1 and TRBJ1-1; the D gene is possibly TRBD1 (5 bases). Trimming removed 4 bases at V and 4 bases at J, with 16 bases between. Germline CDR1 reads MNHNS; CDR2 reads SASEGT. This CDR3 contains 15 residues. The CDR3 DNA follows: TGTGCCAGCAGTGGATTGGGAGGGGCGGGCACTGAAGCTTTCTTT. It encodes CASSGLGGAGTEAFF.

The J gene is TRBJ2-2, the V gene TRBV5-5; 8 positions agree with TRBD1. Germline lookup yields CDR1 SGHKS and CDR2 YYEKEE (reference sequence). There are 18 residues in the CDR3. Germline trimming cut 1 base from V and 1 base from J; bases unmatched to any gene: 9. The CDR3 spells CASSLSYVGQENTGELFF. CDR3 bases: TGTGCCAGCAGCTTGTCATACGTGGGACAGGAGAACACCGGGGAGCTGTTTTTT. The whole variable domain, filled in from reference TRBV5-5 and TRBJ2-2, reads DAGVTQSPTHLIKTRGQQVTLRCSPISGHKSVSWYQQVLGQGPQFIFQYYEKEERGRGNFPDRFSARQFPNYSSELNVNALLLGDSALYLCASSLSYVGQENTGELFFGEGSRLTVL.

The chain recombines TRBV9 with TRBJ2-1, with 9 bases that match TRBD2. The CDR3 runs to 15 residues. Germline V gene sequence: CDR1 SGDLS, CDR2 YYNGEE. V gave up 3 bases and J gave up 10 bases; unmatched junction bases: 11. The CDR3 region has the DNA TGTGCCAGCAGCGAGTTCCTAGCGGGATACGGGGAGCAGTTCTTC. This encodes CASSEFLAGYGEQFF.

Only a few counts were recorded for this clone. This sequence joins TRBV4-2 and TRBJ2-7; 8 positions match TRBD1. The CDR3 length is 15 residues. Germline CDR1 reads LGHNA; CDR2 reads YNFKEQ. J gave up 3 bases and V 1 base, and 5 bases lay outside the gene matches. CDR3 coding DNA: TGTGCCAGCAGCCAAGGGACAGGGCCTAGCTACGAGCAGTACTTC. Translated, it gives CASSQGTGPSYEQYF.

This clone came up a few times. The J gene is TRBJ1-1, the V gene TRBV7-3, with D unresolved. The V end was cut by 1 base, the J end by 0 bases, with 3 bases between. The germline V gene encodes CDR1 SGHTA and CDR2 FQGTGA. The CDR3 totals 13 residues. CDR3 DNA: TGTGCCAGCAGCTTAAGTATGAACACTGAAGCTTTCTTT. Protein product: CASSLSMNTEAFF.

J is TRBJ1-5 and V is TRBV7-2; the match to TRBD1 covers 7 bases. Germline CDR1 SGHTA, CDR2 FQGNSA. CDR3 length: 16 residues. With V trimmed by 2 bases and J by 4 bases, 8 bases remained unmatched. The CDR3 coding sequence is TGTGCCAGCAGCTTAAATCAGCTACAGGGGAATCAGCCCCAGCATTTT. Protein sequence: CASSLNQLQGNQPQHF.

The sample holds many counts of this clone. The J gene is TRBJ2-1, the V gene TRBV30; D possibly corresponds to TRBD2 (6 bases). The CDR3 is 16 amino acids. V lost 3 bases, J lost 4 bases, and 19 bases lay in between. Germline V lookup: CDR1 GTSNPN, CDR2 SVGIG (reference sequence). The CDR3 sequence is CAWSSSDRMIYNEQFF. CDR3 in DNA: TGTGCCTGGAGCTCTAGCGATAGGATGATTTACAATGAGCAGTTCTTC.

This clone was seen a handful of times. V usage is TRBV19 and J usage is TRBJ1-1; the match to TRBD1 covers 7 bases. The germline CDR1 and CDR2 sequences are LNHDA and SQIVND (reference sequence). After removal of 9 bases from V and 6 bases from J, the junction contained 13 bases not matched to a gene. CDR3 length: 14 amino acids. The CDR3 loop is CASKPGRGYPEAFF. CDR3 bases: TGTGCCAGCAAGCCGGGCAGGGGGTATCCTGAAGCTTTCTTT. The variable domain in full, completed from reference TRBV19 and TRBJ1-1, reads DGGITQSPKYLFRKEGQNVTLSCEQNLNHDAMYWYRQDPGQGLRLIYYSQIVNDFQKGDIAEGYSVSREKKESFPLTVTSAQKNPTAFYLCASKPGRGYPEAFFGQGTRLTVV.

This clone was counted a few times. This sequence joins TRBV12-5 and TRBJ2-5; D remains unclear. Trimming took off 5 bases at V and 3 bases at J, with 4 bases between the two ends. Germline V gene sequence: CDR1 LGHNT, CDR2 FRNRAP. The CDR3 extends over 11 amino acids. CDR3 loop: CASGTEETQYF. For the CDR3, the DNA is TGTGCTAGTGGTACGGAAGAGACCCAGTACTTC. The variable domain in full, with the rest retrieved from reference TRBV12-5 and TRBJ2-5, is DARVTQTPRHKVTEMGQEVTMRCQPILGHNTVFWYRQTMMQGLELLAYFRNRAPLDDSGMPKDRFSAEMPDATLATLKIQPSEPRDSAVYFCASGTEETQYFGPGTRLLVL.

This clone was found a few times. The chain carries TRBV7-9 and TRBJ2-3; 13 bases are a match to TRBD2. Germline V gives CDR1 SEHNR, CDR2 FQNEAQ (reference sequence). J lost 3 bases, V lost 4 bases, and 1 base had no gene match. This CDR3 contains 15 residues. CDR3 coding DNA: TGTGCCAGCAGCTCGACTAGCGGGAGGACAGATACGCAGTATTTT. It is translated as CASSSTSGRTDTQYF.

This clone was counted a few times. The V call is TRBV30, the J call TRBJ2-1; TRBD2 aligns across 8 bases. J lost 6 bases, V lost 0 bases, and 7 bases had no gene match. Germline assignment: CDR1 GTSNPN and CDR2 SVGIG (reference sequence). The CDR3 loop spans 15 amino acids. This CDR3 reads CAWSVLAGRGNEQFF. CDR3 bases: TGTGCCTGGAGTGTATTAGCGGGAAGAGGCAATGAGCAGTTCTTC.

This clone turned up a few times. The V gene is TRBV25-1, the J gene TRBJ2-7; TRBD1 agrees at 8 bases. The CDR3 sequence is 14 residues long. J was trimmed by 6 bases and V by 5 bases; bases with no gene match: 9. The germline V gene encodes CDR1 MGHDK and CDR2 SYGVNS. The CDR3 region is CASSNWAGGGEQYF. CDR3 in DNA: TGTGCCAGCAGTAATTGGGCAGGGGGCGGCGAGCAGTACTTC.

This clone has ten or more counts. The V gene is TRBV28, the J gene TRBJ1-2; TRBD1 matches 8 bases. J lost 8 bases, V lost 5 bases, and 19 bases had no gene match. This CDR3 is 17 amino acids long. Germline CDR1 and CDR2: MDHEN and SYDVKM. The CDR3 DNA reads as TGTGCCAGCAGTCGGGGGGACAGGCAGGGAGCTGGAAACGGCTACACCTTC. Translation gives CASSRGDRQGAGNGYTF.

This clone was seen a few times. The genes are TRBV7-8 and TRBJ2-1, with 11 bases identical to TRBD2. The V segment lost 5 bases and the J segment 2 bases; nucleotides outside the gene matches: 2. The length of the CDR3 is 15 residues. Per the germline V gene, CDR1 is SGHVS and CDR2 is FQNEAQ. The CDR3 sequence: CASSETSGTYNEQFF. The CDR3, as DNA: TGTGCCAGCAGCGAGACTAGCGGGACCTACAATGAGCAGTTCTTC.

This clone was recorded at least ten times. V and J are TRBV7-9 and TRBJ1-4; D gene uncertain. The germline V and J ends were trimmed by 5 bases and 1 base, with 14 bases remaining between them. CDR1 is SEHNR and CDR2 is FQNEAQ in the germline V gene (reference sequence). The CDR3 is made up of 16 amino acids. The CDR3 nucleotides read TGTGCCAGCAGCATTATTGACTACAGAACTAATGAAAAACTGTTTTTT. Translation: CASSIIDYRTNEKLFF.

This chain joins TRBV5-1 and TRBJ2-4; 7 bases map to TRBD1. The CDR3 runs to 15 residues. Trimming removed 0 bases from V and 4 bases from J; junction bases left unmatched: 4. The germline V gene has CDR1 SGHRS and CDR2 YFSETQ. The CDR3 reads CASSLGDRDKNIQYF. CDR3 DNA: TGCGCCAGCAGCTTGGGGGACAGAGATAAAAACATTCAGTACTTC. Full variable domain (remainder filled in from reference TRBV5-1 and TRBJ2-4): KAGVTQTPRYLIKTRGQQVTLSCSPISGHRSVSWYQQTPGQGLQFLFEYFSETQRNKGNFPGRFSGRQFSNSRSEMNVSTLELGDSALYLCASSLGDRDKNIQYFGAGTRLSVL.

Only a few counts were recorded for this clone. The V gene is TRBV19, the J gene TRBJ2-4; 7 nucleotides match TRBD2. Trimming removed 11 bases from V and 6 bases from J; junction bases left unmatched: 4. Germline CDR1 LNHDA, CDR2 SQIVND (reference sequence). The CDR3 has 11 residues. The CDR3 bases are TGTGCCGTGGGGAGGGGAAACATTCAGTACTTC. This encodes CAVGRGNIQYF.

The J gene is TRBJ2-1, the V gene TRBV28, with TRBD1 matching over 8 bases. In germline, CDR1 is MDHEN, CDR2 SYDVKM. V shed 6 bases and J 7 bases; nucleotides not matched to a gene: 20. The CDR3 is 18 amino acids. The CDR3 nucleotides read TGTGCCAGCAGCACCAGGTCCGACAGGGTCGGGGACAGGAATGAGCAGTTCTTC. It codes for CASSTRSDRVGDRNEQFF.

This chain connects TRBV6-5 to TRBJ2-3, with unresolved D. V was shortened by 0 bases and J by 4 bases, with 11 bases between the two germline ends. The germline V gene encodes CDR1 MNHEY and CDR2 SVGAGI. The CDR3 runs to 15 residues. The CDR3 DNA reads TGTGCCAGCAGTTACTCGAGGTCCGTTCCAGATACGCAGTATTTT. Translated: CASSYSRSVPDTQYF.

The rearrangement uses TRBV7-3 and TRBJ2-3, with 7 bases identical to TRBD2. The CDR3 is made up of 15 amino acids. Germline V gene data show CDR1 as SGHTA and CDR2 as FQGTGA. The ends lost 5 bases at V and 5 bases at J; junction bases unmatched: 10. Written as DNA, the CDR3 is TGTGCCAGCAGCCGGAATGGGGGAGGGCGAGATACGCAGTATTTT. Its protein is CASSRNGGGRDTQYF.

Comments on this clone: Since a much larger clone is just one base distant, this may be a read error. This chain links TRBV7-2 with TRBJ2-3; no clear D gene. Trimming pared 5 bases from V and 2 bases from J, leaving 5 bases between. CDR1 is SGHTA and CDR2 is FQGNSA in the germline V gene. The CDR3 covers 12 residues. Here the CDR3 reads CASSRDTDTQYF. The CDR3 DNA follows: TGTGCCAGCAGCCGAGACACAGATACGCAGTATTTT.

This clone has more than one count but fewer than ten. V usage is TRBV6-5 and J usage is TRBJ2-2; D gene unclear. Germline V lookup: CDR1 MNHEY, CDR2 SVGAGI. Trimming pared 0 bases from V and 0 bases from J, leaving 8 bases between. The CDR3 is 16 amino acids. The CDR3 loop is CASSYSGSANTGELFF. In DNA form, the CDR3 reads TGTGCCAGCAGTTACTCTGGCAGCGCGAACACCGGGGAGCTGTTTTTT.

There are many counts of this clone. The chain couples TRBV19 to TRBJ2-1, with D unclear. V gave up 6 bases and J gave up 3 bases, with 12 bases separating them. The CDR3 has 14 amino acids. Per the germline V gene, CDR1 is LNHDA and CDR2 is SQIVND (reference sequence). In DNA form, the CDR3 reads TGTGCCAGTAGCTCGAGCAAGTACTACAATGAGCAGTTCTTC. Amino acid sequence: CASSSSKYYNEQFF.

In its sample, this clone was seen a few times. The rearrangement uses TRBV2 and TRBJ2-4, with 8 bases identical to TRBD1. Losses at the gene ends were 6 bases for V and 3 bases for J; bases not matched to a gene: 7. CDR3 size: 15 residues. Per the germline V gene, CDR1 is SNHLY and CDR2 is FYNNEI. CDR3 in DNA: TGTGCCAGCAGGCCCCAGACAGGGGTCAAAAACATTCAGTACTTC. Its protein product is CASRPQTGVKNIQYF. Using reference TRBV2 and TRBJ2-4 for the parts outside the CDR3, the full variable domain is EPEVTQTPSHQVTQMGQEVILRCVPISNHLYFYWYRQILGQKVEFLVSFYNNEISEKSEIFDDQFSVERPDGSNFTLKIRSTKLEDSAMYFCASRPQTGVKNIQYFGAGTRLSVL.